The clone carrying this TCR beta chain was recorded a few times. These data are taken from a study of CD8+CD57+ T cells in acquired aplastic anemia. Study information: Across the sorted CD4+ and CD8+ cells, DNA amounts averaged roughly 3.5 ug.

Investigators profiled TCR beta VDJ and CDR3 from genomic DNA template. TCRdb analysed the reads with MiXCR anew, one entry per CDR3 protein. The sample yields about 160,000 distinct CDR3 sequences, about 48% seen once. Sequenced patients had shown CD8+CD57+ cell expansion by flow cytometry. Germline values: CDR1 MNHEY, CDR2 SMNVEV (reference sequence). J was trimmed by 4 bases and V by 1 base; bases with no gene match: 8. The CDR3 runs 16 residues. Material: sorted CD4+, CD8+, or CD8+CD57+ T cells (not recorded which) from PBMCs. The sequence was collected from a human donor with aplastic anemia. The chain uses TRBV27 and TRBJ2-7; the match to TRBD1 covers 9 bases. The CDR3 spells CASSLLGQGTGYEQYF. The CDR3 region has the DNA TGTGCCAGCAGTTTATTGGGACAGGGTACAGGGTACGAGCAGTACTTC.